The text below deals with one TCR beta chain. Its antigen is currently unknown. A much larger clone sits a single nucleotide away, making a read error possible. This entry comes from a study of response to subunit inactivated influenza vaccine. TCRdb recomputed calls from the RT-PCR reads with MiXCR, one row per CDR3 protein. The table shows 650,000 or so distinct CDR3 sequences, with 14% occurring only once. Study-wide findings and caveats: Seasonal influenza vaccination, on each occasion, was suggested by the authors to recruit few new T cells.

The germline CDR1 and CDR2 sequences are DFQATT and SNEGSKA (reference sequence). The CDR3 spans 18 residues. This clonotype originated in a man aged 50 to 60 who received an inactivated influenza vaccine. The chain recombines TRBV20-1 with TRBJ2-6; 9 bases are a match to TRBD1. The material was PBMCs from blood, obtained approximately 15 days before vaccination. The CDR3 DNA follows: TGCAGTGCTTCACTTAGACAGGGGGGTTTCTCTGGGGCCAAAGTCCTGACTTTC. It codes for CSASLRQGGFSGAKVLTF.